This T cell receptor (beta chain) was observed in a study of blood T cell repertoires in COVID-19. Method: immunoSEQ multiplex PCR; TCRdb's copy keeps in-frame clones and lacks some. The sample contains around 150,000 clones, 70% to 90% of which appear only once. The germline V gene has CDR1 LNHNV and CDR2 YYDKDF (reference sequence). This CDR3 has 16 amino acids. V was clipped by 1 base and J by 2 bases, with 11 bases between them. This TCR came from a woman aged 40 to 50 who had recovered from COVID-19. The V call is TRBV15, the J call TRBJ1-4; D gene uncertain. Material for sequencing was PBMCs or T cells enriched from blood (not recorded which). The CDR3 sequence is CATSRGRAGTNEKLFF. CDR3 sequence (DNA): TGTGCCACCAGCAGAGGCAGAGCGGGTACTAATGAAAAACTGTTTTTT. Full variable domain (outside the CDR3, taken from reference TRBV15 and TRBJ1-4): DAMVIQNPRYQVTQFGKPVTLSCSQTLNHNVMYWYQQKSSQAPKLLFHYYDKDFNNEADTPDNFQSRRPNTSFCFLDIRSPGLGDTAMYLCATSRGRAGTNEKLFFGSGTQLSVL.